The TCR beta chain described here comes from a study of shared clonotypes between healthy human individuals. At the level of the study: Per donor, CD8 memory used one plate, CD8 naive used two, CD4 memory used three and CD4 naive used three. Study observations and caveats: Read depth was anticipated to influence clonotype sharing among donors.

The run depth of the assay was deep. Profiling relied on immunoSEQ multiplex PCR, and the TCRdb table lists in-frame clones only, not all of them. The data contain around 2,000,000 clones, roughly 94% of them singletons. In regard to this clone: Its antigen is unidentified.

CDR1 is ENHRY, CDR2 SYGVKD, per germline. With V trimmed by 8 bases and J by 6 bases, 3 bases remained unmatched. The CDR3 totals 12 residues. The receptor was derived from a man between 18 and 35 years old in good health. The chain is built from TRBV10-3 and TRBJ2-1, with TRBD1 identical over 8 bases. Sequencing used naive CD4+ T cells sorted from blood. The subset here: CD45RA+ positively selected. Written as DNA, the CDR3 is TGTGCCATCGGGACAGGCCCCAATGAGCAGTTCTTC. This gives the protein CAIGTGPNEQFF.